Shown below are 29 T cell receptor beta chains from a single sample sequenced in a study of T-cell reconstitution after alpha-beta-depleted transplantation in children. For TCRbeta, the library was prepared with unique molecular identifiers. TCRdb itself ran the PCR reads through MiXCR, one entry per CDR3 protein. The data contain a few hundred thousand distinct CDR3 sequences, 13% of them singletons. The sequencing here drew on PBMCs, mostly from graft donor cells, taken 360 days after TCRalphabeta/CD19-depleted stem cell transplant. The source of these receptors is a male patient aged 5 to 17 who had a stem cell transplant for acute myeloid leukemia, so the T cells may come from the graft donor.

About this clonotype: The junction differs from germline at one of its ends, possibly a read error. The chain employs TRBV5-4 and TRBJ2-7; D perhaps matches TRBD2 (6 bases). CDR3 length: 22 amino acids. Germline V gives CDR1 SGHNT, CDR2 YYREEE (reference sequence). The DNA of the CDR3 is TGTGCTAGCAGCTTGAGAGGGCGGGGCCCTACGGTATTCCGCTACACACCCTACGAGCAGTACTTC. Its protein product is CASSLRGRGPTVFRYTPYEQYF.

This clonotype was recorded a few times. The genes are TRBV4-3 and TRBJ2-7; D is ambiguous. The V end lost 0 bases, the J end lost 1 base, and 19 bases lay between the germline ends. CDR3 length equals 18 residues. Germline V gives CDR1 LGHNA, CDR2 YSLEER. This CDR3 reads CASSQDRPAEWVSYEQYF. Written as DNA, the CDR3 is TGCGCCAGCAGCCAAGATCGCCCCGCAGAATGGGTGTCCTACGAGCAGTACTTC.

This clonotype came up a few times. The genes are TRBV20-1 and TRBJ2-1; D is undetermined. Germline loops: CDR1 DFQATT, CDR2 SNEGSKA (reference sequence). The CDR3 extends over 16 amino acids. The V end lost 0 bases, the J end lost 0 bases, and 12 bases lay between the germline ends. The CDR3 here is CSARDRKGLSYNEQFF. DNA of the CDR3: TGCAGTGCTAGAGATCGTAAGGGCCTCTCCTACAATGAGCAGTTCTTC.

This clonotype was seen a few times. This chain uses TRBV9 with TRBJ1-2, with D perhaps matching TRBD1 (5 bases). This CDR3 is 13 amino acids long. Germline values: CDR1 SGDLS, CDR2 YYNGEE. V lost 0 bases and J lost 7, with 10 bases in between. CDR3 nucleotide sequence: TGTGCCAGCAGCGTAGACGCAGGGTTTGGCTACACCTTC. Protein product: CASSVDAGFGYTF.

Remarks on this clonotype: One base away lies a much larger clone, so this may be a sequencing read error. The V and J genes are TRBV14 and TRBJ2-1; TRBD2 might be the D (6 bases). The CDR3 is made up of 16 amino acids. Germline values: CDR1 SGHDN, CDR2 FVKESK. The CDR3 spells CVSRRAGYSSYNEQFF. The CDR3 bases are TGTGTCAGCAGGAGGGCTGGCTATAGCTCCTACAATGAGCAGTTCTTC.

This clonotype was counted only a few times. The chain has TRBV6-2 or TRBV6-3 and TRBJ2-1, with D perhaps TRBD1 or TRBD2 (5 bases each). The V and J ends lost 0 bases and 0 bases respectively, with 18 bases between them. The CDR3 spans 19 residues. Per germline, CDR1 MNHEY and CDR2 SVGEGT. The CDR3 region has the DNA TGTGCCAGCAGTTACTCGAGGGGATGGGTAGTGAGCTCCTACAATGAGCAGTTCTTC. This codes for CASSYSRGWVVSSYNEQFF.

The gene calls are TRBV29-1 and TRBJ2-1; D call uncertain. The V end lost 7 bases, the J end lost 3 bases, and 13 bases lay between the germline ends. The CDR3 has 13 residues. Germline V CDR1 and CDR2: SQVTM, ANQGSEA. CDR3 bases: TGCAGCGCCCACATATTCTACTACAATGAGCAGTTCTTC. Protein sequence: CSAHIFYYNEQFF.

The chain joins TRBV12-3 or TRBV12-4 to TRBJ1-2; D not certain. The V end was cut by 1 base, the J end by 7 bases, with 7 bases between. The CDR3 sequence is 12 residues long. The DNA of the CDR3 is TGTGCCAGCAGTTTAGTTCGAGGTGGCTACACCTTC. It codes for CASSLVRGGYTF.

The chain uses TRBV20-1 and TRBJ1-1; D not certain. Per the germline V gene, CDR1 is DFQATT and CDR2 is SNEGSKA (reference sequence). The CDR3 covers 15 residues. V was pared by 0 bases and J by 0 bases, with 11 bases between. The CDR3 loop reads CSARDRRTLNTEAFF. The CDR3, as DNA: TGCAGTGCTAGAGATCGGCGGACTTTGAACACTGAAGCTTTCTTT.

This clonotype was observed many times. This rearrangement joins TRBV7-2 to TRBJ2-7; D unclear. V was shortened by 5 bases and J by 2 bases, with 16 bases between the two germline ends. This CDR3 region has 15 residues. CDR1 and CDR2 (germline): SGHTA, FQGNSA. CDR3 sequence (DNA): TGTGCCAGCAGCCCCTCGACGGGCGGTACCTACGAGCAGTACTTC. As protein: CASSPSTGGTYEQYF.

The V gene is TRBV6-2 or TRBV6-3, the J gene TRBJ1-5; tentatively, D is TRBD1 (6 bases). CDR1 MNHEY and CDR2 SVGEGT come from the germline V gene. The CDR3 covers 15 residues. The ends were cut back, 0 bases at V and 6 bases at J, with 12 bases in the middle. CDR3 coding DNA: TGTGCCAGCAGTTACTCACAGGGTTTTGGTCAGCCCCAGCATTTT. Its translation is CASSYSQGFGQPQHF.

This chain joins TRBV20-1 and TRBJ2-2; D unclear. Trimming removed 3 bases at V and 0 bases at J, with 8 bases between. Germline V gene data show CDR1 as DFQATT and CDR2 as SNEGSKA (reference sequence). The CDR3 contains 14 residues. The CDR3 spells CSARILANTGELFF. The DNA of the CDR3 is TGCAGTGCTAGGATCCTGGCGAACACCGGGGAGCTGTTTTTT.

The chain has TRBV7-9 and TRBJ2-7; 11 bases align to TRBD2. The length of the CDR3 is 14 residues. With V trimmed by 5 bases and J by 6 bases, 6 bases remained unmatched. From germline, CDR1 is SEHNR and CDR2 FQNEAQ (reference sequence). The CDR3 sequence: CASSRSTSGIEQYF. DNA of the CDR3: TGTGCCAGCAGCCGTTCGACTAGCGGGATCGAGCAGTACTTC. Drawing the rest from reference TRBV7-9 and TRBJ2-7, the complete variable domain is DTGVSQNPRHKITKRGQNVTFRCDPISEHNRLYWYRQTLGQGPEFLTYFQNEAQLEKSRLLSDRFSAERPKGSFSTLEIQRTEQGDSAMYLCASSRSTSGIEQYFGPGTRLTVT.

This clonotype has a handful of counts. CDR3 nucleotides: TGCGCCAGCAGCAAAATCACAGGGGGCACTGAAGCTTTCTTT. Protein product: CASSKITGGTEAFF. The V gene is TRBV5-1, the J gene TRBJ1-1, with TRBD1 matching over 8 bases. Germline CDR1 is SGHRS and CDR2 is YFSETQ. The V and J ends lost 4 bases and 4 bases, in that order; junction bases with no gene match: 6. The CDR3 contains 14 residues.

This clonotype was seen only a few times. CDR3 in amino acids: CASMWEPEPHEQFF. The CDR3 DNA reads as TGTGCCAGCATGTGGGAGCCGGAGCCCCATGAGCAGTTCTTC. The chain recombines TRBV6-1 with TRBJ2-1; a possible D gene is TRBD2 (5 bases). Germline loops: CDR1 MNHNS, CDR2 SASEGT. V lost 7 bases to trimming and J lost 8 bases, with 18 bases between them. This CDR3 contains 14 residues.

On this clonotype itself: The junction departs from germline at one end; a sequencing error may be responsible. The V call is TRBV2, the J call TRBJ2-1; the match to TRBD2 covers 9 bases. CDR3 length: 19 amino acids. Germline V CDR1 and CDR2: SNHLY, FYNNEI. CDR3 loop: CACSLRWTSEPSSYNEQFF. The CDR3 nucleotides are TGTGCCTGCAGTCTTCGGTGGACTAGCGAACCGAGCTCCTACAATGAGCAGTTCTTC.

This clonotype came up many times. V is TRBV4-3 and J is TRBJ2-7, with TRBD2 as a possible D gene (6 bases). Per the germline V gene, CDR1 is LGHNA and CDR2 is YSLEER. The V end lost 0 bases, the J end lost 0 bases, and 15 bases lay between the germline ends. This CDR3 region has 17 residues. The CDR3 DNA follows: TGCGCCAGCAGCCAAGACCGGGACTTACTCTTCTCCTACGAGCAGTACTTC. As protein: CASSQDRDLLFSYEQYF.

This clonotype has a count of ten or more. This sequence joins TRBV12-3 or TRBV12-4 and TRBJ2-1; D is perhaps TRBD1 (6 bases). The CDR3 is made up of 13 amino acids. V was cut by 4 bases and J by 4 bases, with 8 bases left in between. The chain's CDR3 is CASSSGQYNEQFF. Here the CDR3 DNA reads TGTGCCAGCAGTTCCGGACAGTACAATGAGCAGTTCTTC.

This clonotype was counted many times. This sequence joins TRBV29-1 and TRBJ2-5; D possibly corresponds to TRBD1 (6 bases). Trimming left V 5 bases short and J 2 bases short, with 24 bases between. Germline CDR1 SQVTM, CDR2 ANQGSEA. The CDR3 runs to 17 residues. The CDR3 region is CSVSAAWGTRLQETQYF. CDR3 sequence (DNA): TGCAGCGTTTCCGCCGCTTGGGGGACACGGTTACAAGAGACCCAGTACTTC.

The V gene is TRBV3-1, the J gene TRBJ2-5; no firm D call. This CDR3 has 13 residues. From germline, CDR1 is LGHDT and CDR2 YNNKEL (reference sequence). Deletions cut 3 bases from V and 0 bases from J, with 5 bases between. This chain's CDR3 is CASSQMYQETQYF. The CDR3, as DNA: TGTGCCAGCAGCCAGATGTACCAAGAGACCCAGTACTTC.

The chain has TRBV14 and TRBJ2-5; D ambiguous. Germline CDR1 SGHDN, CDR2 FVKESK. With 4 bases removed from V and 1 base from J, the gap between germline ends came to 19 bases. The CDR3 extends over 17 amino acids. The CDR3 spells CASSPRIVGKLQETQYF. Written as DNA, the CDR3 is TGTGCCAGCAGCCCAAGAATCGTAGGCAAACTCCAAGAGACCCAGTACTTC.

This clonotype was detected ten times or more. The chain combines TRBV29-1 with TRBJ2-5, with TRBD2 matching 15 bases. Trimming took 7 bases from V and 6 from J; bases not matched to a gene: 6. CDR1 is SQVTM, CDR2 ANQGSEA, per germline. The CDR3 consists of 14 residues. CDR3 nucleotide sequence: TGCAGCGCTGTGGGACTAGCGGGAGGAAAGACCCAGTACTTC. Its translation: CSAVGLAGGKTQYF.

This clonotype was seen only a few times. The V gene is TRBV6-1, the J gene TRBJ1-3; D may be TRBD1 (6 bases). CDR1 is MNHNS, CDR2 SASEGT, per germline. Trimming pared 6 bases from V and 0 bases from J, leaving 12 bases between. The CDR3 runs 15 residues. Written as DNA, the CDR3 is TGTGCCAGCAGGCCCACAGGGTACTCTGGAAACACCATATATTTT. As protein: CASRPTGYSGNTIYF.

This clonotype was counted between two and nine times. The chain links TRBV29-1 to TRBJ2-7; D is possibly TRBD1 (7 bases). This CDR3 is built from 14 residues. CDR1 is SQVTM and CDR2 is ANQGSEA in the germline V gene. The V and J ends lost 2 bases and 4 bases respectively, with 15 bases between them. The CDR3 sequence: CSVEWEDRLYEQYF. CDR3 DNA sequence: TGCAGCGTTGAATGGGAGGACAGGCTTTACGAGCAGTACTTC.

The table lists this clonotype with a few counts. The J gene is TRBJ2-2, the V gene TRBV23-1; D unclear. TRBV23-1 is filed as an ORF, its function uncertain. The CDR3 spans 12 residues. Trimming took 7 bases from V and 7 from J, leaving 10 bases between them. This CDR3 is CASKFVFGELFF. CDR3 nucleotide sequence: TGCGCCAGCAAGTTCGTGTTCGGGGAGCTGTTTTTT.

This clonotype was picked up many times. The gene calls are TRBV5-1 and TRBJ2-1; D is undetermined. Trimming cost V 2 bases and J 5 bases, with 2 bases left between them. The CDR3 has 11 amino acids. Germline CDR1 reads SGHRS; CDR2 reads YFSETQ. CDR3 amino acids: CASSFDNEQFF. CDR3 DNA: TGCGCCAGCAGCTTCGACAATGAGCAGTTCTTC.

This chain joins TRBV28 and TRBJ2-1; TRBD2 matches at 13 bases. CDR1 and CDR2 from the germline V gene are MDHEN and SYDVKM. The CDR3 is 15 residues long. V shed 4 bases and J 10 bases; nucleotides not matched to a gene: 7. DNA of the CDR3: TGTGCCAGCAGTTGGACTAGCGGGAGACAAGGCGAGCAGTTCTTC. This translates into CASSWTSGRQGEQFF. The full variable domain, in which reference TRBV28 and TRBJ2-1 provide the parts outside the CDR3, is DVKVTQSSRYLVKRTGEKVFLECVQDMDHENMFWYRQDPGLGLRLIYFSYDVKMKEKGDIPEGYSVSREKKERFSLILESASTNQTSMYLCASSWTSGRQGEQFFGPGTRLTVL.

The rearrangement uses TRBV7-6 and TRBJ1-6, with D unclear. CDR3 size: 14 residues. Deletions cut 1 base from V and 8 bases from J, with 9 bases between. CDR1 SGHVS and CDR2 FNYEAQ come from the germline V gene. CDR3 in amino acids: CASSLGVEDSPLHF. The CDR3 DNA follows: TGTGCCAGCAGCTTAGGCGTCGAGGATTCACCCCTCCACTTT.

About this clonotype: At one end the junction does not follow the germline gene, possibly because of a read error. This chain links TRBV20-1 with TRBJ2-3, with 8 nucleotides matching TRBD2. This CDR3 comprises 13 residues. CDR1 is DFQATT, CDR2 SNEGSKA, per germline (reference sequence). The chain's CDR3 is CSVPLASGSFIHF. The CDR3, as DNA: TGCAGTGTCCCACTGGCTAGCGGGTCCTTCATACATTTT.